Detailed here is one T cell receptor (beta chain). The antigen remains unidentified. This sample is drawn from a study of T-cell reconstitution after alpha-beta-depleted transplantation in children. Findings and caveats of the study: At the one-year point after transplant, T-cell counts and TCRbeta diversity were found to come mostly from T cells that had been newly produced. Reports say that about two months after transplant, the alpha-beta T cells came out of several hundred graft clones that had expanded. High day-60 TCRbeta diversity in some patients came from surviving recipient T cells and thymic progenitors.

CDR3 length equals 15 residues. V was pared by 6 bases and J by 7 bases, with 19 bases between. During its preparation, the TCRbeta library received unique molecular identifiers. TCRdb ran MiXCR on the PCR reads and lists one entry per CDR3 protein. Of 500,000 to 600,000 distinct CDR3 sequences in the sample, over 25% were seen once. Sequences were derived from PBMCs, sampled before TCRalphabeta/CD19-depleted stem cell transplant. The sequence came from a boy younger than two with Wiskott-Aldrich syndrome, due to receive a stem cell transplant. The V call is TRBV12-3 or TRBV12-4, the J call TRBJ1-5, with D possibly being TRBD1 (6 bases). The CDR3 region is CASSLMRGGGQPQHF. As DNA, the CDR3 is TGTGCCAGCAGCTTAATGCGGGGTGGGGGCCAGCCCCAGCATTTT.